These 17 T cell receptor beta chains originate from one sample sequenced in a study. One entry per CDR3 protein, called by TCRdb with MiXCR from the 5' RACE reads. The table lists 55,000 to 70,000 distinct CDR3 sequences, around 26% of them singletons. Sequencing was performed on tumor-infiltrating memory CD4+ T cells sorted from the breast tumor. Subset in this sample: memory CD4+ T cells, CD4+CD45RO+CD25-. The source of these receptors is a female donor with breast cancer.

This clonotype was detected a few times. The genes are TRBV5-1 and TRBJ1-2; tentatively, D is TRBD1 (5 bases). The V gene lost 0 bases and the J gene lost 2 bases, with 8 bases spanning the gap. The germline CDR1 and CDR2 sequences are SGHRS and YFSETQ. This CDR3 region has 14 residues. CDR3: CASSLVAGNYGYTF. DNA of the CDR3: TGCGCCAGCAGCTTGGTGGCAGGGAACTATGGCTACACCTTC.

This clonotype was detected many times. The genes are TRBV4-3 and TRBJ1-4; D not certain. The CDR3 loop spans 13 amino acids. Trimming left V 2 bases short and J 7 bases short, with 8 bases between. Germline CDR1 reads LGHNA; CDR2 reads YSLEER. CDR3 sequence reads: CASSQPGGEKLFF. As DNA, the CDR3 is TGCGCCAGCAGCCAACCGGGTGGTGAAAAACTGTTTTTT.

This clonotype was seen repeatedly, ten times or more. V gene TRBV7-2 combines with J gene TRBJ2-7; 7 bases map to TRBD2. Per germline, CDR1 SGHTA and CDR2 FQGNSA. V dropped 9 bases and J dropped 6; count of bases not matched to a gene: 14. This CDR3 is built from 14 residues. The DNA of the CDR3 is TGTGCCAGTCAGCGGGGAGCTCTTGCCGCCGAGCAGTACTTC. Translation: CASQRGALAAEQYF.

This clonotype has more than one count but fewer than ten. CDR3 sequence: CASSVDRGNTEAFF. The DNA for the CDR3 is TGTGCCAGCAGCGTGGACAGGGGGAACACTGAAGCTTTCTTT. V gene TRBV5-4 combines with J gene TRBJ1-1, with TRBD1 matching 9 bases. Trimming at V came to 4 bases and at J to 1 base, leaving 2 bases not matched to a gene. Germline V CDR1 and CDR2: SGHNT, YYREEE (reference sequence). The CDR3 totals 14 residues.

V and J are TRBV6-5 and TRBJ1-2; D is unclear. Germline CDR1 reads MNHEY; CDR2 reads SVGAGI. V dropped 0 bases and J dropped 4 bases, with 6 bases sitting between them. CDR3 length: 13 amino acids. Here the CDR3 reads CASSYSRSYGYTF. CDR3 DNA: TGTGCCAGCAGTTACTCTCGGTCCTATGGCTACACCTTC.

The rearrangement uses TRBV6-5 and TRBJ2-2; no clear D. Looked up from germline, CDR1 is MNHEY and CDR2 is SVGAGI. Trimming removed 6 bases from V and 2 bases from J, with 10 bases in between. The CDR3 extends over 14 amino acids. The CDR3 protein is CASRVHKNTGELFF. The CDR3 coding sequence is TGTGCCAGCAGAGTTCACAAAAACACCGGGGAGCTGTTTTTT.

The chain joins TRBV20-1 to TRBJ2-7, with 8 bases matching TRBD1. This CDR3 is built from 15 residues. V was pared by 6 bases and J by 2 bases, with 12 bases of the junction left unmatched. The germline gives CDR1 DFQATT, CDR2 SNEGSKA (reference sequence). CDR3 loop: CSAEPPDRGTYEQYF. CDR3 DNA sequence: TGCAGTGCCGAACCTCCCGACAGGGGAACCTACGAGCAGTACTTC.

This clonotype occurred a few times. The chain links TRBV12-3 or TRBV12-4 to TRBJ2-1, with 11 nucleotides matching TRBD2. This CDR3 contains 15 residues. The junction had 2 bases not matched to a gene; V was cut back by 4 bases and J by 3 bases. The CDR3 spells CASSSTSGIYNEQFF. The CDR3 DNA is TGTGCCAGCAGTTCGACTAGCGGGATCTACAATGAGCAGTTCTTC.

This clonotype was counted ten times or more. This sequence joins TRBV29-1 and TRBJ2-7; perhaps TRBD1 as D (6 bases). The CDR3 has 12 residues. Trimming removed 6 bases from V and 7 bases from J, with 16 bases in between. Per the germline V gene, CDR1 is SQVTM and CDR2 is ANQGSEA. The CDR3 coding sequence is TGCAGCGTCGGTGCCTACGACAGGGAGCAGTACTTC. Protein sequence: CSVGAYDREQYF.

CDR3 bases: TGTGCCAGCAGCTTGGGGAGCGGGATAGAGAATGAGCAGTTCTTC. Translated: CASSLGSGIENEQFF. The V and J genes are TRBV5-5 and TRBJ2-1, with 7 positions matching TRBD2. From germline, CDR1 is SGHKS and CDR2 YYEKEE (reference sequence). Trimming cost V 0 bases and J 7 bases; bases outside gene matches: 7. This CDR3 comprises 15 residues.

The chain recombines TRBV7-2 with TRBJ1-4; D is undetermined. V lost 5 bases, J lost 5 bases, and 9 bases lay in between. Germline loops: CDR1 SGHTA, CDR2 FQGNSA. The CDR3 totals 13 residues. The CDR3 DNA reads as TGTGCCAGCAGCCGCGCGCGAAATGAAAAACTGTTTTTT. Translated: CASSRARNEKLFF.

J is TRBJ2-5 and V is TRBV9; D perhaps matches TRBD1 (6 bases). The CDR3 covers 15 residues. Germline V gives CDR1 SGDLS, CDR2 YYNGEE. Between the trimmed V and J ends, which lost 2 bases and 5 bases, there was a span of 16 bases. The CDR3 sequence is CASSVQTGFEETQYF. As DNA, the CDR3 is TGTGCCAGCAGCGTCCAAACAGGGTTTGAGGAGACCCAGTACTTC.

The table lists this clonotype with a few counts. The chain joins TRBV12-3 or TRBV12-4 to TRBJ1-1; D uncertain. This CDR3 has 12 residues. The germline V and J ends were trimmed by 2 bases and 11 bases, with 12 bases remaining between them. The CDR3 nucleotides read TGTGCCAGCAGTTTAAGTTTTTCGTCGGCTTTCTTT. Translated: CASSLSFSSAFF.

This clonotype occurred a few times. The rearrangement uses TRBV7-2 and TRBJ1-5; D possibly corresponds to TRBD1 (6 bases). Germline-derived CDR1 and CDR2 are SGHTA and FQGNSA. The CDR3 is made up of 15 amino acids. V lost 5 bases and J 1 base, leaving 12 bases between the germline ends. This chain's CDR3 is CASSVMQGSNQPQHF. CDR3 in DNA: TGTGCCAGCAGCGTCATGCAGGGGAGCAATCAGCCCCAGCATTTT.

This clonotype was counted at least ten times. The gene calls are TRBV6-5 and TRBJ2-5, with 9 bases identical to TRBD2. This CDR3 has 15 residues. Losses at the gene ends were 6 bases for V and 5 bases for J; bases not matched to a gene: 10. Per germline, CDR1 MNHEY and CDR2 SVGAGI. The CDR3 DNA reads as TGTGCCAGCAGCCGCTCCCTAGCGGGGCGGGAGACCCAGTACTTC. This sequence encodes CASSRSLAGRETQYF.

The chain is built from TRBV7-2 and TRBJ2-5; 14 bases map to TRBD2. With V trimmed by 8 bases and J by 2 bases, 7 bases remained unmatched. Germline assignment: CDR1 SGHTA and CDR2 FQGNSA. The CDR3 consists of 16 residues. In DNA form, the CDR3 reads TGTGCCAGCCGCCCAGGGACTAGCGGGAGTCAAGAGACCCAGTACTTC. Protein product: CASRPGTSGSQETQYF.

This clonotype turned up a few times. This sequence joins TRBV20-1 and TRBJ2-3; D uncertain. The V gene lost 3 bases and the J gene lost 8 bases, with 12 bases spanning the gap. CDR1 is DFQATT and CDR2 is SNEGSKA in the germline V gene (reference sequence). There are 12 residues in the CDR3. Written as DNA, the CDR3 is TGCAGTGCTAGTGCAGAGCCCGGTACGCAGTATTTT. This translates into CSASAEPGTQYF.